The 11 T cell receptor beta chains presented below share a single source sample, sequenced in a study of cytomegalovirus exposure and HLA in healthy donors. 13 Jbeta primers and 60 Vbeta primers were used for the PCR. This table comes from immunoSEQ multiplex PCR, and its TCRdb copy is limited to in-frame clones, with some not included. The sample lists 120,000 to 150,000 clones; 60% to 80% were seen once. Sequenced: PBMCs. These receptors all stem from a male donor in good health and CMV-seronegative.

The chain uses TRBV5-1 and TRBJ2-5; D not certain. This CDR3 spans 14 amino acids. CDR1 is SGHRS and CDR2 is YFSETQ in the germline V gene. V lost 1 base and J 4 bases, leaving 11 bases between the germline ends. The CDR3 DNA follows: TGCGCCAGCAGCTTGCCAGCGTCGACAGAGACCCAGTACTTC. Translation gives CASSLPASTETQYF.

The table lists this clone with a few counts. The rearrangement uses TRBV2 and TRBJ1-5, with D possibly being TRBD1 (6 bases). Germline lookup yields CDR1 SNHLY and CDR2 FYNNEI. This CDR3 contains 14 residues. Between the trimmed V and J ends, which lost 6 bases and 11 bases, there was a span of 20 bases. The CDR3, as DNA: TGTGCCAGCAGCGAACAGGGCCCCGCTAGGGCCCAGCATTTT. Protein: CASSEQGPARAQHF.

The rearrangement uses TRBV27 and TRBJ2-5, with a weak D call TRBD2 (5 bases). The closer fit of TRBJ2-7 to the DNA end suggests the J call may be wrong. The CDR3 is 11 amino acids. Germline CDR1 reads MNHEY; CDR2 reads SMNVEV (reference sequence). The DNA of the CDR3 is TGTGCCAGCAGCCCCGGGAACGAGCAGTACTTC. Protein: CASSPGNEQYF.

The chain uses TRBV13 and TRBJ1-5; D gene unclear. This CDR3 comprises 16 residues. Germline V CDR1 and CDR2: PRHDT, FYEKMQ (reference sequence). V was cut by 0 bases and J by 0 bases, with 9 bases left in between. CDR3: CASSLGTRYSNQPQHF. CDR3 DNA sequence: TGTGCCAGCAGCTTAGGGACACGTTATAGCAATCAGCCCCAGCATTTT.

Comments on this clone: A junction end diverges from the germline sequence, so it may reflect a read error. The V call is TRBV7-7, the J call TRBJ2-5; possible D gene TRBD1, 5 bases. Germline V gives CDR1 SSHAT, CDR2 FNYEAQ (reference sequence). The CDR3 runs 15 residues. The CDR3 is CASSSVIAGKETQYF. CDR3 DNA: TGTGCTAGCAGCTCCGTTATTGCAGGGAAGGAGACCCAGTACTTC.

V usage is TRBV2 and J usage is TRBJ1-4; 10 bases are shared with TRBD1. CDR3 size: 15 residues. Germline CDR1 and CDR2: SNHLY and FYNNEI. The junction had 9 bases not matched to a gene; V was cut back by 6 bases and J by 8 bases. The CDR3 here is CASRDRGTSQEKLFF. Written as DNA, the CDR3 is TGTGCCAGCAGGGACAGGGGGACTTCACAAGAAAAACTGTTTTTT.

This clone was seen only a few times. The chain recombines TRBV10-3 with TRBJ1-2; D is ambiguous. V lost 8 bases to trimming and J lost 7 bases, with 17 bases between them. The CDR3 length is 13 residues. Germline CDR1 reads ENHRY; CDR2 reads SYGVKD. The CDR3 spells CAIEGRRDGGYTF. CDR3 nucleotides: TGTGCCATCGAAGGACGCCGGGATGGTGGCTACACCTTC.

The J gene is TRBJ2-3, the V gene TRBV6-5; 8 positions match TRBD2. This CDR3 contains 14 residues. Unmatched junction bases numbered 4, after V lost 3 bases and J lost 5 bases. CDR1 and CDR2 (germline): MNHEY, SVGAGI. The CDR3, as DNA: TGTGCCAGCAGTTATTCACGGGGGGGAGATACGCAGTATTTT. Protein sequence: CASSYSRGGDTQYF.

V gene TRBV10-3 combines with J gene TRBJ2-3, with D possibly being TRBD1 (5 bases). The V end was cut by 8 bases, the J end by 0 bases, with 6 bases between. CDR1 ENHRY and CDR2 SYGVKD come from the germline V gene. The CDR3 is made up of 12 amino acids. For the CDR3, the DNA is TGTGCCATCCAGGGTAGCACAGATACGCAGTATTTT. It specifies CAIQGSTDTQYF.

The CDR3 coding sequence is TGCGCCAGCTACTCGGACACGGCTAACACTGAAGCTTTCTTT. It codes for CASYSDTANTEAFF. The V gene is TRBV5-1, the J gene TRBJ1-1; possibly TRBD1 for D (5 bases). Trimming removed 7 bases from V and 2 bases from J, with 15 bases in between. Germline values: CDR1 SGHRS, CDR2 YFSETQ. The CDR3 consists of 14 residues.

This clone was observed a few times. V gene TRBV27 combines with J gene TRBJ2-5; tentatively, D is TRBD2 (5 bases). Germline V lookup: CDR1 MNHEY, CDR2 SMNVEV (reference sequence). This CDR3 contains 12 residues. The ends were cut back, 8 bases at V and 5 bases at J, with 12 bases in the middle. As DNA, the CDR3 is TGTGCCAGCGCGGGCCTAGATGAGACCCAGTACTTC. Protein product: CASAGLDETQYF.